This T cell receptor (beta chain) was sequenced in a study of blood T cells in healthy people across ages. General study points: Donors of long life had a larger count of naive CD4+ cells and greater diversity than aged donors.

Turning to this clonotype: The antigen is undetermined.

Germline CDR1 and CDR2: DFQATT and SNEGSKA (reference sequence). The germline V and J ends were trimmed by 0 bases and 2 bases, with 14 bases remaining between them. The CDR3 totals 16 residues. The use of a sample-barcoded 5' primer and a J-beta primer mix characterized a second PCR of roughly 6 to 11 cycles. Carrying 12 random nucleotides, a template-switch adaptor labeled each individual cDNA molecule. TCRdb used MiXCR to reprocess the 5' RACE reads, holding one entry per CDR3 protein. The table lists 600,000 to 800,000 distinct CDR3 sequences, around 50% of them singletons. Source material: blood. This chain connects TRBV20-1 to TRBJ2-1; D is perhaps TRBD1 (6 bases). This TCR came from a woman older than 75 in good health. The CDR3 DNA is TGCAGTGCTAGAGATTTGTATGGACAGACCTACAATGAGCAGTTCTTC. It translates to CSARDLYGQTYNEQFF.